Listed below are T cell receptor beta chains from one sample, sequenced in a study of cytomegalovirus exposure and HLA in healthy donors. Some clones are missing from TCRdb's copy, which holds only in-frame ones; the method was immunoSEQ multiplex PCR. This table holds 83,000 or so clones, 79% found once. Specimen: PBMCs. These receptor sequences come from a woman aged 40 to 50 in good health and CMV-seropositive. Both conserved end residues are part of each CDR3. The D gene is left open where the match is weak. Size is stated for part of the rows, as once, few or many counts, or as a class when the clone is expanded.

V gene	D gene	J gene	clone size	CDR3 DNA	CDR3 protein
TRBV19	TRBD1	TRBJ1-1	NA	TGTGCCACCTCGACAGGGCTGAACACTGAAGCTTTCTTT	CATSTGLNTEAFF
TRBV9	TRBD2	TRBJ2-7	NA	TGTGCCAGCAGCGTAGCAGCGGGGCCTTCCTACGAGCAGTACTTC	CASSVAAGPSYEQYF
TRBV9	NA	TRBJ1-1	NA	TGTGCCAGCAGCGTCGGTTTGGGGAGCACTGAAGCTTTCTTT	CASSVGLGSTEAFF
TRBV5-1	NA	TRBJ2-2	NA	TGCGCCAGCAGCTTGGACAGGGTGGGAAGCGGGGAGCTGTTTTTT	CASSLDRVGSGELFF
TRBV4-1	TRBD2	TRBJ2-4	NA	TGCGCCAGCAGCCAAGATCGGGAGCGGGGGGCCGTCAAAAACATTCAGTACTTC	CASSQDRERGAVKNIQYF
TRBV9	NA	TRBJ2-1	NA	TGTGCCAGCAGCGTAGACGGGGGCGGGAGTAAGGAGCAGTTCTTC	CASSVDGGGSKEQFF
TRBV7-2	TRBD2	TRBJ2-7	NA	TGTGCCAGCAGCTTGATCCCACTCGAACTAGCGGGAGGCTACGAGCAGTACTTC	CASSLIPLELAGGYEQYF
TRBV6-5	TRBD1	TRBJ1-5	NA	TGTGCCATCGGGACAGGGATCAATCAGCCCCAGCATTTT	CAIGTGINQPQHF
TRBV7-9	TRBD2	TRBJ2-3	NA	TGTGCCAGCAGCCCAAGACTAGCGGGAGAGTTAGGCACAGATACGCAGTATTTT	CASSPRLAGELGTDTQYF
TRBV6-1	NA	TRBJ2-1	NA	TGTGCCAGCAGTGGTGATAAGGGGACATCCTACAATGAGCAGTTCTTC	CASSGDKGTSYNEQFF
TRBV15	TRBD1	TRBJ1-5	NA	TGTGCCACCAGCCAAAACAGGGGAGAGGGTCAGCCCCAGCATTTT	CATSQNRGEGQPQHF
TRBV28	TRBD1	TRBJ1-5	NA	TGTGCCAGCAGGACCCGACAGGGGGTGTACCAATCGAATCAGCCCCAGCATTTT	CASRTRQGVYQSNQPQHF
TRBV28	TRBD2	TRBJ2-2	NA	TGTGCCAGCAGACCTGGCGGGACTAGCGGGACCGGGGAGCTGTTTTTT	CASRPGGTSGTGELFF
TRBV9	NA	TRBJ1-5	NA	TGTGCCAGCAGCGTAGACTTTGATCAGCCCCAGCATTTT	CASSVDFDQPQHF
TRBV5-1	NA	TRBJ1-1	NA	TGCGCCAGCAGCTTACAGCCCGGGAACACTGAAGCTTTCTTT	CASSLQPGNTEAFF
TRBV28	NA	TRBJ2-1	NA	TGTGCCAGCAGTTTACTCCAGGGTGAGCAGTTCTTC	CASSLLQGEQFF
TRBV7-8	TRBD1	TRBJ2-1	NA	TGTGCCAGCAGCTTAGGGGCGACAGGGATAACCTACAATGAGCAGTTCTTC	CASSLGATGITYNEQFF
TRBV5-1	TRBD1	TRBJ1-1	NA	TGCGCCAGCAGCTTCGACAGGGGCACTGAAGCTTTCTTT	CASSFDRGTEAFF
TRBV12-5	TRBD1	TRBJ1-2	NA	TGTGCTAGTGGCCAGGGGGTGTGGGGCTACACCTTC	CASGQGVWGYTF
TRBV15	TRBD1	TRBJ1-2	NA	TGTGCCACCGACGGCGGGACAGGGGGCTTTGGCTACACCTTC	CATDGGTGGFGYTF
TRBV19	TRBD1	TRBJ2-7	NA	TGTGCCAGTAGTTCCAGACAGGGAAACGAGCAGTACTTC	CASSSRQGNEQYF
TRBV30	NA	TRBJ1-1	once	TGTGCCTGGACCTGGGACATATCCGGCACTGAAGCTTTCTTT	CAWTWDISGTEAFF
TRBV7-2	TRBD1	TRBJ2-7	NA	TGTGCCAGCAGTTTACCACGCGGGACAGGGCTTATCGAGCAGTACTTC	CASSLPRGTGLIEQYF
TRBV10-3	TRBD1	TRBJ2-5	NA	TGTGCCATCAGTAAAGGGACAGAAGAGACCCAGTACTTC	CAISKGTEETQYF
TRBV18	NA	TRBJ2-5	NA	TGTGCCAGCTCACCACAAAAGGGGTACCAAGAGACCCAGTACTTC	CASSPQKGYQETQYF
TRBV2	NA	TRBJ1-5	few	TGTGCCAGCAAAGGAGGGCAATGGGGTAGCGGCAATCAGCCCCAGCATTTT	CASKGGQWGSGNQPQHF
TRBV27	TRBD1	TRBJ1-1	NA	TGTGCCAGCGGACGTCTCGGACAGGGGAATTCTTTCTTT	CASGRLGQGNSFF
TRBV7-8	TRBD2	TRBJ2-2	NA	TGTGCCAGCAGCCGCCCCCGCGGGGGTCCGAACACCGGGGAGCTGTTTTTT	CASSRPRGGPNTGELFF
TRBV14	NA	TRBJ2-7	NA	TGTGCCAGCAGCCAAGGGGGGCAGGGTCCCTCTTCCTACGAGCAGTACTTC	CASSQGGQGPSSYEQYF
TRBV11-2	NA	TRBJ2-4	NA	TGTGCCAGCAGTCCGGGGGTAAAAAACATTCAGTACTTC	CASSPGVKNIQYF
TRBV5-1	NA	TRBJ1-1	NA	TGCGCCAGCAGCTTGGGAGTGAACACTGAAGCTTTCTTT	CASSLGVNTEAFF